This T cell receptor beta chain was found in a study of T cell responses to AZD1222 COVID-19 vaccine. General study findings and limits: As reported, nearly half of all spike-specific TCRs target variant regions that are unmutated.

TCRdb's copy holds only in-frame clones and misses some; the assay was immunoSEQ multiplex PCR. The sample consists of approximately 110,000 clones, 65% to 90% of them appearing once. This clone came up a few times. Its antigen remains unknown. This CDR3 region has 13 residues. V lost 1 base to trimming and J lost 8 bases, with 9 bases between them. Germline CDR1 reads SEHNR; CDR2 reads FQNEAQ (reference sequence). This sequence was found in an adult in good health. The material was peripheral blood, obtained on day 0 of AZD1222 vaccination. The chain couples TRBV7-9 to TRBJ2-1; D call uncertain. CDR3 coding DNA: TGTGCCAGCAGCTTAGATCTCCTTGATGAGCAGTTCTTC. This codes for CASSLDLLDEQFF.